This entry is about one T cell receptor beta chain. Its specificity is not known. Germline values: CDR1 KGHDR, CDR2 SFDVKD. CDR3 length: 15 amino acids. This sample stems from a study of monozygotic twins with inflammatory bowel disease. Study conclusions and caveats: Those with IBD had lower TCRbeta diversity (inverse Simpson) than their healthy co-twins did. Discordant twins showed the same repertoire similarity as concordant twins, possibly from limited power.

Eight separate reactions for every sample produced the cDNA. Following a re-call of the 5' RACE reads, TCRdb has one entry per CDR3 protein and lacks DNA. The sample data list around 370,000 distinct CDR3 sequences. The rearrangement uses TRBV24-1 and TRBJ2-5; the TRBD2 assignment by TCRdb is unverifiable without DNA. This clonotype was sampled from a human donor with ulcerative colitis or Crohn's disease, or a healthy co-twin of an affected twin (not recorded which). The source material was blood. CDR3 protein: CATSDTRGDQETQYF.